The 2 T cell receptor beta chains reported below all come from one sample, sequenced in a study of shared clonotypes between healthy human individuals. Clones were read by immunoSEQ multiplex PCR, and TCRdb kept only the in-frame ones, dropping some. The sample contains under 1,100,000 clones, 75% to 80% of which appear only once. Material: memory CD4+ T cells from PBMCs. Specified subset: CD45RA-negative fraction. These receptors originate from a man between 18 and 29 years old in good health. Some clones in this sample may be carry-over from other donors' samples.

V gene TRBV7-3 combines with J gene TRBJ1-1, with D perhaps matching TRBD1 (5 bases). Trimming removed 5 bases at V and 3 bases at J, with 10 bases between. The germline V gene encodes CDR1 SGHTA and CDR2 FQGTGA. There are 13 residues in the CDR3. The CDR3 here is CASSQDSHTEAFF. CDR3 nucleotides: TGTGCCAGCAGCCAAGACAGTCACACTGAAGCTTTCTTT. Based on the CDR3 plus reference TRBV7-3 and TRBJ1-1, the full variable domain is GAGVSQTPSNKVTEKGKYVELRCDPISGHTALYWYRQSLGQGPEFLIYFQGTGAADDSGLPNDRFFAVRPEGSVSTLKIQRTERGDSAVYLCASSQDSHTEAFFGQGTRLTVV.

J is TRBJ2-2 and V is TRBV9, with TRBD2 as a possible D gene (5 bases). The CDR3 sequence is 18 residues long. The V end was cut by 0 bases, the J end by 0 bases, with 15 bases between. Germline CDR1 SGDLS, CDR2 YYNGEE. This chain's CDR3 is CASSVGVGGRTNTGELFF. DNA for the CDR3: TGTGCCAGCAGCGTAGGCGTCGGAGGACGTACGAACACCGGGGAGCTGTTTTTT.